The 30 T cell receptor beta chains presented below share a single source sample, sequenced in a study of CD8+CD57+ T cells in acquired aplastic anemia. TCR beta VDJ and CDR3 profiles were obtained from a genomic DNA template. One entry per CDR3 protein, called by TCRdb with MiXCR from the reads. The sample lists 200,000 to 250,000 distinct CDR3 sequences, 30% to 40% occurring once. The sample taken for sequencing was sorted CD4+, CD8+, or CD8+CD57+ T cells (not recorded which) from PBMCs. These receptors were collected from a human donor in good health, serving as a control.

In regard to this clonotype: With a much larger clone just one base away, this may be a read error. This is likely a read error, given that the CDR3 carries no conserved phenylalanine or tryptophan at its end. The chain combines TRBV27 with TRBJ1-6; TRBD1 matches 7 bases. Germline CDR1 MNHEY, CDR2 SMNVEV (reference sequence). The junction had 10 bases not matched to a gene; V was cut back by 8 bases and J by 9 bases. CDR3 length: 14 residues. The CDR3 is CASGTTGASSPLHL. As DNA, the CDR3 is TGTGCCAGCGGAACAACAGGGGCAAGTTCACCCCTCCACCTT.

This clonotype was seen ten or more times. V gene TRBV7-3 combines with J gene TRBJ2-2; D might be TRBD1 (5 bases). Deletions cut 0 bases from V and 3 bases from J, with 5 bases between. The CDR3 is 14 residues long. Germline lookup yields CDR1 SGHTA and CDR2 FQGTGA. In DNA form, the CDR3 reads TGTGCCAGCAGCTTAACCAGGGACACCGGGGAGCTGTTTTTT. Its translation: CASSLTRDTGELFF. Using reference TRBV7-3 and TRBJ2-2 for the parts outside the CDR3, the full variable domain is GAGVSQTPSNKVTEKGKYVELRCDPISGHTALYWYRQSLGQGPEFLIYFQGTGAADDSGLPNDRFFAVRPEGSVSTLKIQRTERGDSAVYLCASSLTRDTGELFFGEGSRLTVL.

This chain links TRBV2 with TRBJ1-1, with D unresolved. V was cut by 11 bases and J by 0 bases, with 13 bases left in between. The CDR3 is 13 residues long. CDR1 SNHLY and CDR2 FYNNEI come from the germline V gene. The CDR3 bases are TGTGCCGGCTCAACAGATATGAACACTGAAGCTTTCTTT. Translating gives CAGSTDMNTEAFF.

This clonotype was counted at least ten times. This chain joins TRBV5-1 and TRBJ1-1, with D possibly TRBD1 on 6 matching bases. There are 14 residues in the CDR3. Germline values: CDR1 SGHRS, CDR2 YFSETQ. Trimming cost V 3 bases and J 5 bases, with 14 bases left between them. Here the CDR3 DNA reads TGCGCCAGCAGCTACAACAGGGACGGGACTGAAGCTTTCTTT. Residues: CASSYNRDGTEAFF.

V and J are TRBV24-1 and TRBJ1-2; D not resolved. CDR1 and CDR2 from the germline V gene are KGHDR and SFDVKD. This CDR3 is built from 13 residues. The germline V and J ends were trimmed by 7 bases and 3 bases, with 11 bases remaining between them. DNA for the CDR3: TGTGCCACCAGCGGATTTGCGTACTATGGCTACACCTTC. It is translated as CATSGFAYYGYTF.

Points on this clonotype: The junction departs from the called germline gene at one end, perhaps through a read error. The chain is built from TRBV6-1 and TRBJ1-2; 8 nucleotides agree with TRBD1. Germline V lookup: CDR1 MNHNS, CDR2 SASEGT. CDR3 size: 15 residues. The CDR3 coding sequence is TGTGCCAGCCCGGACAGGGCCTCTTCAAACTATGGCTACGCCTTC. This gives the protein CASPDRASSNYGYAF.

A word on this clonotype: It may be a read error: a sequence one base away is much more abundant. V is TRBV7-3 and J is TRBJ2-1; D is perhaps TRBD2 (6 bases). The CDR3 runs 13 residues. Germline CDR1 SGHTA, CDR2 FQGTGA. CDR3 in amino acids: CASSLPGTQSKLF. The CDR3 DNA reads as TGTGCCAGCAGCCTACCCGGGACTCAAAGCAAGCTCTTC.

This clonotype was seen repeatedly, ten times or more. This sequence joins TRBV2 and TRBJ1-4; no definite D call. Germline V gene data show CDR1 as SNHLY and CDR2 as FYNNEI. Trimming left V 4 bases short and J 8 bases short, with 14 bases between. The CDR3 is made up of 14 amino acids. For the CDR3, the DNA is TGTGCCAGCAGTGGGTGGGAGACGGGCGAAAAACTGTTTTTT. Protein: CASSGWETGEKLFF.

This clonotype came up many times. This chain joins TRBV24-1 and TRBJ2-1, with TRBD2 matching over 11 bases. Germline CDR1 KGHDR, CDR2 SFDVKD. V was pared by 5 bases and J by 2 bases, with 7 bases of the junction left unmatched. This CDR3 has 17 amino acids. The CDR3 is CATSGTSGSQTYNEQFF. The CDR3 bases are TGTGCCACCAGTGGAACTAGCGGGAGTCAAACCTACAATGAGCAGTTCTTC.

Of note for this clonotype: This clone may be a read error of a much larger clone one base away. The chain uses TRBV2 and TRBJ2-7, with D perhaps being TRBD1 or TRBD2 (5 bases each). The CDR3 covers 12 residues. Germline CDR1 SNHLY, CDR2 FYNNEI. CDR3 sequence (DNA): TGCAGTGCTAGCACGCAGGGAGTAGAGCAGTACTTC. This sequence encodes CSASTQGVEQYF.

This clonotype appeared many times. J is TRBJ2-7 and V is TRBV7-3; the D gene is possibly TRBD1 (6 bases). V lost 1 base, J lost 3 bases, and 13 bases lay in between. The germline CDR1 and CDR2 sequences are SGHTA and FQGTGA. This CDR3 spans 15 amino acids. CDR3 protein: CASSLRGGEDYEQYF. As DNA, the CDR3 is TGTGCCAGCAGCTTAAGAGGGGGTGAAGACTACGAGCAGTACTTC.

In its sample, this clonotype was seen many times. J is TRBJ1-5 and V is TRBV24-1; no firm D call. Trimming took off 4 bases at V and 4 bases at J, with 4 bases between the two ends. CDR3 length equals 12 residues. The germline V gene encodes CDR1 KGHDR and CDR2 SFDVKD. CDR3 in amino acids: CATSEVNQPQHF. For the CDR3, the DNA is TGTGCCACCAGTGAAGTGAATCAGCCCCAGCATTTT.

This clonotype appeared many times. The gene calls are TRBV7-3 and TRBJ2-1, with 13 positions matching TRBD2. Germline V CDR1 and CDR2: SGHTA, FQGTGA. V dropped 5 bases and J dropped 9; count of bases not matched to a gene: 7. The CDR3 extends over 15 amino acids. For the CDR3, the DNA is TGTGCCAGCAGCAAGACTAGCGGGGGGCTCGGTGAGCAGTTCTTC. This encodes CASSKTSGGLGEQFF.

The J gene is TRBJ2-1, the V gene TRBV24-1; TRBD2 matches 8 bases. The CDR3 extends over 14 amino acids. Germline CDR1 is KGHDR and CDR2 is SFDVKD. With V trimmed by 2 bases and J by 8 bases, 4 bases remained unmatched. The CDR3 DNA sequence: TGTGCCACCAGTGATTCGGGAGGGCGAGATGAGCAGTTCTTC. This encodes CATSDSGGRDEQFF.

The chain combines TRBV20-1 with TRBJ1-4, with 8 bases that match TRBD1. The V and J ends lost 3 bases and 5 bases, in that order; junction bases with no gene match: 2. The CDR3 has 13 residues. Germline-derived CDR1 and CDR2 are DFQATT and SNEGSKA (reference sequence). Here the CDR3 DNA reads TGCAGTGCTAGGAGACAGGGGAATGAAAAACTGTTTTTT. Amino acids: CSARRQGNEKLFF.

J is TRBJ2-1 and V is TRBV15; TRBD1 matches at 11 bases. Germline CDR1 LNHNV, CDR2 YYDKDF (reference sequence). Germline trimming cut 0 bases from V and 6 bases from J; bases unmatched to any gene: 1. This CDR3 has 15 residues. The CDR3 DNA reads TGTGCCACCAGCAGAGATGGGACAGGGGGCAATGAGCAGTTCTTC. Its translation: CATSRDGTGGNEQFF.

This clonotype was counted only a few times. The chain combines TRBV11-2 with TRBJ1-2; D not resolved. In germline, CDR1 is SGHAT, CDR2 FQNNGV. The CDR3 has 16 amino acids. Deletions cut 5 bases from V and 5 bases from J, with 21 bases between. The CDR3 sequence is CASSPINNFNSYGYTF. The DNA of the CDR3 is TGTGCCAGCAGCCCAATAAATAACTTTAACAGTTATGGCTACACCTTC.

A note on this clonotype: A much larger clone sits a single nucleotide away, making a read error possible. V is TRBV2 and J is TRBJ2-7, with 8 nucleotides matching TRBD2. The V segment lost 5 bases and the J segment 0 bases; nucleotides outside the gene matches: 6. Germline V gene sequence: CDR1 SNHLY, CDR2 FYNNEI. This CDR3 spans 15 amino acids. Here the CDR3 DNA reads TGTGCCAGCAGTTACCCTGCGGGAGGCTCCTACGAGCAGTACTTC. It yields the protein CASSYPAGGSYEQYF.

The CDR3 DNA reads as TGTGCCAGCATACTGACAGGCACCTATGGCTACACCTTC. Translating gives CASILTGTYGYTF. The J gene is TRBJ1-2, the V gene TRBV7-2; possibly TRBD1 for D (6 bases). This CDR3 is 13 amino acids long. The germline V gene encodes CDR1 SGHTA and CDR2 FQGNSA. Trimming pared 7 bases from V and 4 bases from J, leaving 13 bases between.

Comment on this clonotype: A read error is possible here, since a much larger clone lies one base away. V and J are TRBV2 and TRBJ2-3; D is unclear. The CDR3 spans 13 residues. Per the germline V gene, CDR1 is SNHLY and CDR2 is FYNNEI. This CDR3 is CASSEAVLGTQCF. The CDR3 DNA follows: TGTGCCAGCAGTGAGGCGGTTCTGGGTACGCAGTGTTTT.

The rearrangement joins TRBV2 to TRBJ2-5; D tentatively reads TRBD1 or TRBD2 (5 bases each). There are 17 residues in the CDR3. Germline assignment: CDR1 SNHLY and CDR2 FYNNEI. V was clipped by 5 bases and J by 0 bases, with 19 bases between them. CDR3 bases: TGTGCCAGCAGTTATCGGGGCGCCGGGCCAGACCAAGAGACCCAGTACTTC. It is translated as CASSYRGAGPDQETQYF.

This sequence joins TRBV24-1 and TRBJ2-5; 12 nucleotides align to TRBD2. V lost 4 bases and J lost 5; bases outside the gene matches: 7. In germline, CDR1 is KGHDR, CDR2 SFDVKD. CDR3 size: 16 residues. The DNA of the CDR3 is TGTGCCACCAGTGACCCGGCGGGGACTAGCGGGGAGACCCAGTACTTC. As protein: CATSDPAGTSGETQYF.

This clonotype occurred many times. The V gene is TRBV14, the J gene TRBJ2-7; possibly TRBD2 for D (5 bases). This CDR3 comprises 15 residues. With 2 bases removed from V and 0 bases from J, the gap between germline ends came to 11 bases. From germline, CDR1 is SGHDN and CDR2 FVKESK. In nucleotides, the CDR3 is TGTGCCAGCAGCCAAAAACGGGGAGACTCCTACGAGCAGTACTTC. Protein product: CASSQKRGDSYEQYF. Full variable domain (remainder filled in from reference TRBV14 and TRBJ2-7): EAGVTQFPSHSVIEKGQTVTLRCDPISGHDNLYWYRRVMGKEIKFLLHFVKESKQDESGMPNNRFLAERTGGTYSTLKVQPAELEDSGVYFCASSQKRGDSYEQYFGPGTRLTVT.

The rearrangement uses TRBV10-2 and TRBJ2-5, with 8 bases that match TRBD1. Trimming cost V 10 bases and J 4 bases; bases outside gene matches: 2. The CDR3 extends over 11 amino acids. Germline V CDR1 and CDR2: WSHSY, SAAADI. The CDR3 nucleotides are TGCGCCAACGGACAGGGAGAGACCCAGTACTTC. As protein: CANGQGETQYF.

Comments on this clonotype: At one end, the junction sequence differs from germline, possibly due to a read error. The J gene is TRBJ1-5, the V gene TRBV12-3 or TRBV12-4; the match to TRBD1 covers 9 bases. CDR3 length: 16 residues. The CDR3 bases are TGTGCCAGCAGAACGACAGGGGGTGGAAGCAATCAGCCCCGGCATTTT. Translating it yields CASRTTGGGSNQPRHF.

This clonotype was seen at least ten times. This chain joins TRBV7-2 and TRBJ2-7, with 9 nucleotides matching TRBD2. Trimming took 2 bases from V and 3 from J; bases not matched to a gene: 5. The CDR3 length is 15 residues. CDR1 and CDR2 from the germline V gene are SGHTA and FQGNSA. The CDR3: CASSLLAGIYYEQYF. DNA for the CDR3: TGTGCCAGCAGCTTACTAGCGGGGATCTACTACGAGCAGTACTTC.

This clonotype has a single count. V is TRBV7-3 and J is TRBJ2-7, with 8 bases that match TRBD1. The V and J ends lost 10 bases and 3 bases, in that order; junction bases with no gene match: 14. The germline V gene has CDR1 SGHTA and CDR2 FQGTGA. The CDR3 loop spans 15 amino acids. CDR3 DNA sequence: TGTGCCACCAGTGATCCACAGGGGGGATACTACGAGCAGTACTTC. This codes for CATSDPQGGYYEQYF.

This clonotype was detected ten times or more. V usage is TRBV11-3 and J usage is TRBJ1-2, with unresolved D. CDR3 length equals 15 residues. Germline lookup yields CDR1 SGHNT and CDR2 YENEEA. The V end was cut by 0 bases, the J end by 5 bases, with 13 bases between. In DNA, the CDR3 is TGTGCCAGCAGCTTAGATCTGGCGGTTGGTTATGGCTACACCTTC. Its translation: CASSLDLAVGYGYTF.

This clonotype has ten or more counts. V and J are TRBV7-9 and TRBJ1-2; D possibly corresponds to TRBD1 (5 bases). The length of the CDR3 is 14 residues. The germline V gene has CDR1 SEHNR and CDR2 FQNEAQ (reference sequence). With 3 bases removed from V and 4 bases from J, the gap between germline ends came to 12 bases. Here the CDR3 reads CASSLGGIVYGYTF. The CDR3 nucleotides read TGTGCCAGCAGCTTGGGGGGGATAGTCTATGGCTACACCTTC.

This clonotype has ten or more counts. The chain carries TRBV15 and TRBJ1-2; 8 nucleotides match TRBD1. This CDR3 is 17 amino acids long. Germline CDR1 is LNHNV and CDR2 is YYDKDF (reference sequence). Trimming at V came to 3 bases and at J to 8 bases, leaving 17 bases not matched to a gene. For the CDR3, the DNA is TGTGCCACCAGCAGCCGGGACAGGCCACCAGCCGAGTCAGGCTACACCTTC. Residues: CATSSRDRPPAESGYTF.